The following is a T cell receptor (beta chain) sequence with its context. The source of the sample is a study of beta chain features in type 1 diabetes. Germline V CDR1 and CDR2: SGDLS, YYNGEE. The ends lost 0 bases at V and 6 bases at J; junction bases unmatched: 3. The CDR3 length is 15 residues. Isolated RNA was reverse transcribed in full, so expressed TCRB transcripts were sequenced. Method: immunoSEQ multiplex PCR; TCRdb's copy keeps in-frame clones and lacks some. The repertoire holds hundreds of thousands of clones, with roughly 13% as singletons. Researchers reported sorting CD4+ naive, central memory, regulatory and stem cell-like memory cells via CD45RO/CCR7/CD25/CD127/CD95/CD27.

The specimen sequenced was naive CD4+ T cells from blood. The TCR originated in a man younger than 35 in good health. The chain is built from TRBV9 and TRBJ2-1; TRBD2 aligns across 10 bases. The CDR3 bases are TGTGCCAGCAGCGTAGCGGGACTAGCGAGCAATGAGCAGTTCTTC. Translation gives CASSVAGLASNEQFF. Supplemented by reference TRBV9 and TRBJ2-1, the full variable domain reads DSGVTQTPKHLITATGQRVTLRCSPRSGDLSVYWYQQSLDQGLQFLIQYYNGEERAKGNILERFSAQQFPDLHSELNLSSLELGDSALYFCASSVAGLASNEQFFGPGTRLTVL.